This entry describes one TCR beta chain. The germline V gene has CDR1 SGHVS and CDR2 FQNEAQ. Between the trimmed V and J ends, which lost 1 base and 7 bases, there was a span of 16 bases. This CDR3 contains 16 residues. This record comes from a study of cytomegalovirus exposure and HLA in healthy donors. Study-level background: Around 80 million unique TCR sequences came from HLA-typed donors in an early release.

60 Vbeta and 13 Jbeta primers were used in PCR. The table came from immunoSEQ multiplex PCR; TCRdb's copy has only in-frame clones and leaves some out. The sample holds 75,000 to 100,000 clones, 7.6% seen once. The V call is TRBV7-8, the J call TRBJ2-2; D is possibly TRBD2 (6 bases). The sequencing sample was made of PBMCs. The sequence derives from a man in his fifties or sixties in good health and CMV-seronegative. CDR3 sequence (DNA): TGTGCCAGCAGCTTAGTGGGAGGACAACGGGGCGGGGAGCTGTTTTTT. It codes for CASSLVGGQRGGELFF.